This record covers a single TCR beta chain. These data come from a study of blood T cell repertoires in COVID-19. Study context: Samples of COVID-19 (acute and convalescent) were obtained from the United States, Italy and Spain.

Per the original data handling: Cell counts per sample came from amplifying reference gene primers. Only in-frame clones appear in the TCRdb table, and some are missing; sequencing was by immunoSEQ multiplex PCR. D and trimming come from the DNA, and the V and J calls and clone size come from that table. The data show about 210,000 clones, about 90% seen once. After removal of 3 bases from V and 8 bases from J, the junction contained 7 bases not matched to a gene. Germline loops: CDR1 SGHRS, CDR2 YFSETQ. The CDR3 sequence is 15 residues long. J is TRBJ1-6 and V is TRBV5-1, with 8 bases identical to TRBD1. The sample consisted of peripheral blood. The TCR originated in a man aged 25 to 40 with acute or convalescent COVID-19. The CDR3: CASSYRQGTDSPLHF. The CDR3 region has the DNA TGCGCCAGCAGCTACCGACAGGGGACAGATTCACCCCTCCACTTT.